A selection of T cell receptor beta chains follows, all from one sample in a study of regulatory T cells in long-lasting Graves disease. MiXCR, run by TCRdb on the multiplex PCR reads, gives a single entry per CDR3 protein. The table shows roughly 400,000 distinct CDR3 sequences, with under 25% occurring only once. Sequences were derived from peripheral blood mononuclear cells (PBMCs), sampled when the disease was refractory, from a patient treated with antithyroid drugs. The receptors derive from a female donor with Graves disease. Each CDR3 is given with its conserved first and last residue. A D gene is named only where the DNA matches it firmly. Size is omitted from some rows. Given values are once, few, many or a class for expanded clones.

D: NA; size: many; V: TRBV7-8; J: TRBJ2-7; DNA: TGTGCCAGCAGCCTAGTGGGAAGTCACGAGCAGTACTTC; CDR3: CASSLVGSHEQYF
D: TRBD2; size: many; V: TRBV29-1; J: TRBJ2-7; DNA: TGCAGCGTCGCACTAGCGGGGATAGGCGAGCAGTACTTC; CDR3: CSVALAGIGEQYF
D: TRBD2; size: NA; V: TRBV7-9; J: TRBJ2-7; DNA: TGTGCCAGCAGCCCGACGGGGACTAGCGACCACGAGCAGTACTTC; CDR3: CASSPTGTSDHEQYF
D: TRBD1; size: many; V: TRBV12-3/TRBV12-4; J: TRBJ2-7; DNA: TGTGCCAGCACCCAAGACAGGGAAAGATACGAGCAGTACTTC; CDR3: CASTQDRERYEQYF
D: NA; size: NA; V: TRBV11-2; J: TRBJ2-3; DNA: TGTGCCAGCAGCTTAGCCCACCTCAGCGGAAGCACAGATACGCAGTATTTT; CDR3: CASSLAHLSGSTDTQYF
D: TRBD1; size: many; V: TRBV30; J: TRBJ1-2; DNA: TGTGCCTGGGGTCACAGGGGGCTTGGCTACACCTTC; CDR3: CAWGHRGLGYTF
D: NA; size: once; V: TRBV3-1; J: TRBJ2-1; DNA: TGTGCCAGCAGCCCGCCGGCGGCGAGCTCCTACAATGAGCAGTTCTTC; CDR3: CASSPPAASSYNEQFF
D: TRBD1; size: many; V: TRBV12-3/TRBV12-4; J: TRBJ2-5; DNA: TGTGCCAGCAGTTTCCGGGCAGGGGGACACCAAGAGACCCAGTACTTC; CDR3: CASSFRAGGHQETQYF
D: NA; size: NA; V: TRBV9; J: TRBJ2-6; DNA: TGTGCCAGCAGCGTAGGGTTGTCTGGGGCCAACGTCCTGACTTTC; CDR3: CASSVGLSGANVLTF
D: NA; size: many; V: TRBV28; J: TRBJ1-1; DNA: TGTGCCAGCAGCCAAACCGACAGAAACACTGAAGCTTTCTTT; CDR3: CASSQTDRNTEAFF
D: TRBD1; size: many; V: TRBV28; J: TRBJ1-1; DNA: TGTGCCAGCACCCCTTTATGGGACAGCTACACTGAAGCTTTCTTT; CDR3: CASTPLWDSYTEAFF
D: NA; size: NA; V: TRBV28; J: TRBJ2-2; DNA: TGTGCCAGCTGGAGGGATCGGACCGGGGAGCTGTTTTTT; CDR3: CASWRDRTGELFF
D: TRBD1; size: few; V: TRBV5-1; J: TRBJ2-7; DNA: TGCGCCAGCACCCGGGACAGGGGTTACGAGCAGTACTTC; CDR3: CASTRDRGYEQYF
D: TRBD1; size: many; V: TRBV7-8; J: TRBJ1-6; DNA: TGTGCCAGCAGCGCCGGACAGGGACAGACACCCCTCCACTTT; CDR3: CASSAGQGQTPLHF
D: TRBD2; size: NA; V: TRBV20-1; J: TRBJ2-5; DNA: TGCAGTGCTAGAGATTTGGGACTAGCGGGGGGGAGGGAGACCCAGTACTTC; CDR3: CSARDLGLAGGRETQYF
D: NA; size: NA; V: TRBV20-1; J: TRBJ2-3; DNA: TGCAGTGCTAGAGATCTTCGCGGGACCACAGATACGCAGTATTTT; CDR3: CSARDLRGTTDTQYF
D: TRBD2; size: NA; V: TRBV10-3; J: TRBJ2-5; DNA: TGTGCCATCAGTGAAGCGGGGGGGAATGAAGAGACCCAGTACTTC; CDR3: CAISEAGGNEETQYF
D: TRBD2; size: few; V: TRBV4-1; J: TRBJ2-5; DNA: TGCGCCAGCAGCCAAGGGGGAGGGGTGCAAGAGACCCAGTACTTC; CDR3: CASSQGGGVQETQYF
D: NA; size: NA; V: TRBV5-1; J: TRBJ2-1; DNA: TGCGCCAGCAGCCTAACTAGCTCACGGGAGCAGTTCTTC; CDR3: CASSLTSSREQFF
D: NA; size: NA; V: TRBV12-3/TRBV12-4; J: TRBJ1-2; DNA: TGTGCCAGCAGTTTTGCGGGACACCTCCTCGCTAACTATGGCTACACCTTC; CDR3: CASSFAGHLLANYGYTF
D: TRBD1; size: few; V: TRBV4-1; J: TRBJ1-2; DNA: TGCGCCAGCAGCCAACCGGGACAGGGGGGCTATGGCTACACCTTC; CDR3: CASSQPGQGGYGYTF
D: NA; size: many; V: TRBV20-1; J: TRBJ2-7; DNA: TGCAGTGCTAGAGATTCGGGGGTGGCGGACGAGCAGTACTTC; CDR3: CSARDSGVADEQYF
D: TRBD2; size: few; V: TRBV2; J: TRBJ2-1; DNA: TGTGCCAGCAGAGTAGCGGGAGGTCTTAACAATGAGCAGTTCTTC; CDR3: CASRVAGGLNNEQFF
D: NA; size: many; V: TRBV15; J: TRBJ2-7; DNA: TGTGCCACCAGCAGAGATGAATCCTACGAGCAGTACTTC; CDR3: CATSRDESYEQYF
D: NA; size: many; V: TRBV28; J: TRBJ2-2; DNA: TGTGCCAGCACTGGTCCGTTTGGGGAGCTGTTTTTT; CDR3: CASTGPFGELFF
D: NA; size: NA; V: TRBV27; J: TRBJ1-5; DNA: TGTGCCAGCAGACGGGCAGGCTCAGACGTTAGCAATCAGCCCCAGCATTTT; CDR3: CASRRAGSDVSNQPQHF
D: NA; size: few; V: TRBV3-1; J: TRBJ1-1; DNA: TGTGCCAGCAGCCAAGATCTTTCGACTGGGGTGAACACTGAAGCTTTCTTT; CDR3: CASSQDLSTGVNTEAFF
D: NA; size: NA; V: TRBV19; J: TRBJ2-7; DNA: TGTGCCAGTAGTACTTACGCCCCTCCCAGCTTGGGCTACGAGCAGTACTTC; CDR3: CASSTYAPPSLGYEQYF
D: TRBD2; size: NA; V: TRBV2; J: TRBJ2-1; DNA: TGTGCCATGGGACTAACAACAGGAATCTCCTACAATGAGCAGTTCTTC; CDR3: CAMGLTTGISYNEQFF
D: NA; size: NA; V: TRBV7-6; J: TRBJ2-1; DNA: TGTGCCAGCAGCTTAACCCGGAAGCAGTTCTTC; CDR3: CASSLTRKQFF
D: TRBD1; size: many; V: TRBV28; J: TRBJ1-2; DNA: TGTGCCAGCAGTTCGTCGGGACAGGGACGCTATGGCTACACCTTC; CDR3: CASSSSGQGRYGYTF
D: TRBD1; size: NA; V: TRBV28; J: TRBJ1-5; DNA: TGTGCCAGCAGTTCCCGGGGCAGGGGGGATAGCAATCAGCCCCAGCATTTT; CDR3: CASSSRGRGDSNQPQHF
D: NA; size: many; V: TRBV7-2; J: TRBJ2-7; DNA: TGTGCCAGCAGCTTTCCGAACTACGAGCAGTACTTC; CDR3: CASSFPNYEQYF
D: NA; size: many; V: TRBV20-1; J: TRBJ1-3; DNA: TGCAGTGCTAGAGATTCAGCCTCTGGAAACACCATATATTTT; CDR3: CSARDSASGNTIYF
D: NA; size: many; V: TRBV20-1; J: TRBJ1-4; DNA: TGCAGTGCCACGGACCGCAATAATGAAAAACTGTTTTTT; CDR3: CSATDRNNEKLFF
D: NA; size: many; V: TRBV28; J: TRBJ1-5; DNA: TGTGCCAGCAGTTTACCCGGGTCCCGGAGCAATCAGCCCCAGCATTTT; CDR3: CASSLPGSRSNQPQHF
D: TRBD1; size: many; V: TRBV20-1; J: TRBJ1-2; DNA: TGCAGTGCTTTACAGGGGGAGGGCTATGGCTACACCTTC; CDR3: CSALQGEGYGYTF
D: TRBD2; size: NA; V: TRBV19; J: TRBJ2-7; DNA: TGTGCCAGTAGTATATTCGCGGGAGCGACCCCTACGGAGCAGTACTTC; CDR3: CASSIFAGATPTEQYF
D: NA; size: NA; V: TRBV14; J: TRBJ2-1; DNA: TGTGCCAGCAGCCCAGGAGGGGCAAATGAGCAGTTCTTC; CDR3: CASSPGGANEQFF
D: NA; size: few; V: TRBV19; J: TRBJ1-1; DNA: TGTGCCAGTAGTACCAGGGGAATGAACACTGAAGCTTTCTTT; CDR3: CASSTRGMNTEAFF
D: TRBD1; size: NA; V: TRBV7-9; J: TRBJ1-2; DNA: TGTGCCAGCAGCTTATGGTCCGGGACAGGGGTCGTCCATGGCTACACCTTC; CDR3: CASSLWSGTGVVHGYTF
D: NA; size: NA; V: TRBV27; J: TRBJ1-5; DNA: TGTGCCAGCAGTTTTACAGGGACCGGTCAGCCCCAGCATTTT; CDR3: CASSFTGTGQPQHF
D: NA; size: NA; V: TRBV19; J: TRBJ2-2; DNA: TGTGCCAGTAGTATAAGTCAGAGGAGCGGGGAGCTGTTTTTT; CDR3: CASSISQRSGELFF
D: TRBD1; size: NA; V: TRBV20-1; J: TRBJ2-7; DNA: TGCAGTGCCCAGGGCACCGGACAGGGGTATTACGAGCAGTACTTC; CDR3: CSAQGTGQGYYEQYF
D: NA; size: NA; V: TRBV24-1; J: TRBJ2-3; DNA: TGTGCCACCAGTGATTCCTGGTTCTCAGATACGCAGTATTTT; CDR3: CATSDSWFSDTQYF
D: NA; size: many; V: TRBV7-9; J: TRBJ1-2; DNA: TGTGCCAGCAGCTTGACCCAGGGCTACACCTTC; CDR3: CASSLTQGYTF
D: NA; size: few; V: TRBV25-1; J: TRBJ1-6; DNA: TGTGCCAGTCACCGGGACATCAATTCACCCCTCCACTTT; CDR3: CASHRDINSPLHF
D: NA; size: NA; V: TRBV30; J: TRBJ2-2; DNA: TGTGCCTGGAGCCGGGACAACACCGGGGAGCTGTTTTTT; CDR3: CAWSRDNTGELFF
D: NA; size: many; V: TRBV2; J: TRBJ1-5; DNA: TGTGCCAGCAGTGACCTCGTAAGGGGGGCGAGCAATCAGCCCCAGCATTTT; CDR3: CASSDLVRGASNQPQHF
D: NA; size: many; V: TRBV6-1; J: TRBJ1-2; DNA: TGTGCCAGCAGTGAAGGACAGACCTCAGGCTACACCTTC; CDR3: CASSEGQTSGYTF
D: NA; size: NA; V: TRBV19; J: TRBJ2-7; DNA: TGTGCCAGTAGCATAACGGCAGACTACGAGCAGTACTTC; CDR3: CASSITADYEQYF
D: NA; size: NA; V: TRBV20-1; J: TRBJ2-7; DNA: TGCAGTGCTACCCAAGGTGGGGGGCCCGGTGAGCAGTACTTC; CDR3: CSATQGGGPGEQYF
D: NA; size: many; V: TRBV28; J: TRBJ1-5; DNA: TGTGCCAGCAGTGGGGGGGGATATAGCAATCAGCCCCAGCATTTT; CDR3: CASSGGGYSNQPQHF